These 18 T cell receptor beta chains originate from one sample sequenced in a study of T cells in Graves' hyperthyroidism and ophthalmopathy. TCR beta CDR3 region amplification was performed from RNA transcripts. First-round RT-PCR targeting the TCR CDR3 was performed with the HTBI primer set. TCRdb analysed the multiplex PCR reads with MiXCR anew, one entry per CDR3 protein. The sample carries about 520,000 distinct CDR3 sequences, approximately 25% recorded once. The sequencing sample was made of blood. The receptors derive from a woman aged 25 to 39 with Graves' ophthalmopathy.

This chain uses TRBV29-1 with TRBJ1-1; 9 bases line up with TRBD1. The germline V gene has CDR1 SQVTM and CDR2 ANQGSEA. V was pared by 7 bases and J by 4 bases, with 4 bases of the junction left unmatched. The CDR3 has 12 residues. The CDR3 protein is CSGGQGLTEAFF. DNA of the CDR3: TGCAGCGGTGGACAGGGGCTCACTGAAGCTTTCTTT.

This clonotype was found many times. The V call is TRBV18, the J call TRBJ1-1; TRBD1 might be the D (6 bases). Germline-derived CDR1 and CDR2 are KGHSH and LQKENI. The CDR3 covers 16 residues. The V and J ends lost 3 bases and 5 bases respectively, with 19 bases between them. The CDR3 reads CASSPWLQGEGTEAFF. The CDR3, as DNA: TGTGCCAGCTCACCTTGGTTACAGGGAGAGGGGACTGAAGCTTTCTTT.

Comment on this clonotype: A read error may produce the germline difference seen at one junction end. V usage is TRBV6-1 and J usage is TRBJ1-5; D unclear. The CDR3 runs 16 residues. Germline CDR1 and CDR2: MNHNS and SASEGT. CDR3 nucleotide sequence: TGTGCCAGCAGCGAATCAACGGTCATGGGTAATCAGCCTCAGCATTTT. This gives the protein CASSESTVMGNQPQHF.

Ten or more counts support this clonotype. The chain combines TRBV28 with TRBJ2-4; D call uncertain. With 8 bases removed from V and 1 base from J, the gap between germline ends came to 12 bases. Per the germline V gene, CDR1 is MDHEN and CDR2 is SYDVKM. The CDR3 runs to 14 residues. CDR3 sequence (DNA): TGTGCCAGCGGACCAAGGGTGGCCAAAAACATTCAGTACTTC. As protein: CASGPRVAKNIQYF.

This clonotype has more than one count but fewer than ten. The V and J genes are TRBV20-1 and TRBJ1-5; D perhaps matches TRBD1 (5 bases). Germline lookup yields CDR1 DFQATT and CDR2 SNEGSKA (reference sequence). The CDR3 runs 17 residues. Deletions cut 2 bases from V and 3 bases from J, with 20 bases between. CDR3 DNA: TGCAGTGCTAGATCCCCACCGGGACGGAGTTACAATCAGCCCCAGCATTTT. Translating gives CSARSPPGRSYNQPQHF.

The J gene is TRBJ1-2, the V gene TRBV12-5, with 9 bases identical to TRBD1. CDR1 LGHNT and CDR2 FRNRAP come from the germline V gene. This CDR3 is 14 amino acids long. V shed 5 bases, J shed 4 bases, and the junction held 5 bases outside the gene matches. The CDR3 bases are TGTGCTAGTGGTCCAGGACAGGGGATCTATGGCTACACCTTC. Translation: CASGPGQGIYGYTF.

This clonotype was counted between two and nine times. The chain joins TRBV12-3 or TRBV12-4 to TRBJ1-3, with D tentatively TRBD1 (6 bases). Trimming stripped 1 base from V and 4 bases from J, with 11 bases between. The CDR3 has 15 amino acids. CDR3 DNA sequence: TGTGCCAGCAGTTTAGGATTCACAGGGGGAAACACCATATATTTT. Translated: CASSLGFTGGNTIYF.

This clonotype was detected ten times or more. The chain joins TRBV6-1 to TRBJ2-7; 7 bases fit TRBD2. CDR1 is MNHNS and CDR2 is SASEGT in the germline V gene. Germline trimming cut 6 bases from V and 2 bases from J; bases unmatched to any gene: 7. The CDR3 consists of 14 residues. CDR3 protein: CASRSGVRAYEQYF. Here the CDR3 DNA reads TGTGCCAGCAGGAGCGGGGTCAGAGCCTACGAGCAGTACTTC.

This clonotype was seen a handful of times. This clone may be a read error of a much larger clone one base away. The CDR3 nucleotides read TGCAGTGCTATGGGCGGGGTGGGAGAGACCAAGTACTTC. It specifies CSAMGGVGETKYF. The J gene is TRBJ2-5, the V gene TRBV20-1; tentatively, D is TRBD2 (6 bases). The V gene's germline CDR1 is DFQATT and CDR2 SNEGSKA (reference sequence). This CDR3 contains 13 residues.

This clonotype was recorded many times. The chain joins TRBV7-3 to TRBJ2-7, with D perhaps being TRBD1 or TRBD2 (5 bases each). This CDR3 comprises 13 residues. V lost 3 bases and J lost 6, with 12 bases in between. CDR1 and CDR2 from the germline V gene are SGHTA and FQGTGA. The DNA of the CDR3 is TGTGCCAGCAGCTTCGGGACGTCCGGCGAGCAGTACTTC. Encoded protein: CASSFGTSGEQYF.

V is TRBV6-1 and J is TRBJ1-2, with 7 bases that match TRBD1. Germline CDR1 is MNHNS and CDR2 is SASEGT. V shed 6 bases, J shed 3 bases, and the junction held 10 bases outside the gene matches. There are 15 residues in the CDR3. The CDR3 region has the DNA TGTGCCAGCAGGAACCTCGCAGGGGGAGACTATGGCTACACCTTC. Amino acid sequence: CASRNLAGGDYGYTF.

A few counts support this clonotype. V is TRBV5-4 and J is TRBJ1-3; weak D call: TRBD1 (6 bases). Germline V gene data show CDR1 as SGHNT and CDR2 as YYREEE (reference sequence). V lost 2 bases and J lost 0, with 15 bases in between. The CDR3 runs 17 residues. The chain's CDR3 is CASSFRDISFSGNTIYF. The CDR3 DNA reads TGTGCCAGCAGCTTCAGGGACATCTCTTTCTCTGGAAACACCATATATTTT.

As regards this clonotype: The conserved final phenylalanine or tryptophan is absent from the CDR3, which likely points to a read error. The CDR3 loop is CASSTPSGQGADTQYC. CDR3 nucleotide sequence: TGTGCCAGCAGTACCCCATCCGGACAGGGGGCAGATACGCAGTATTGT. The rearrangement uses TRBV27 and TRBJ2-3; 10 bases align to TRBD1. Germline CDR1 reads MNHEY; CDR2 reads SMNVEV (reference sequence). The CDR3 spans 16 residues. After removal of 5 bases from V and 4 bases from J, the junction contained 9 bases not matched to a gene.

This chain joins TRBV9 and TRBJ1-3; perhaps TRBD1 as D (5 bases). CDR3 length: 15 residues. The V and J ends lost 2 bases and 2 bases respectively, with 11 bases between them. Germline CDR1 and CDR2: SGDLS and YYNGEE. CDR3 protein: CASSVQGTTGNTIYF. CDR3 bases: TGTGCCAGCAGCGTCCAAGGGACGACTGGAAACACCATATATTTT.

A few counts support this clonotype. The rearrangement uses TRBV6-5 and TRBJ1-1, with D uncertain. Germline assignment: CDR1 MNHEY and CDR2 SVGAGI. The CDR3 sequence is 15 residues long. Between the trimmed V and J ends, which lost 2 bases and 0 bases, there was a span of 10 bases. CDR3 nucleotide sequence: TGTGCCAGCAGTTACGGGGTACCAATGAACACTGAAGCTTTCTTT. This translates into CASSYGVPMNTEAFF.

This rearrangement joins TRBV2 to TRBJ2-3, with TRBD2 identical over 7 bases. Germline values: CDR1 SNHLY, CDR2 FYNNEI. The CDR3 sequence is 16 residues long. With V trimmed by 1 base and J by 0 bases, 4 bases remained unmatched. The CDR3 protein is CASSEVNGGSTDTQYF. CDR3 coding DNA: TGTGCCAGCAGTGAAGTAAACGGGGGGAGCACAGATACGCAGTATTTT. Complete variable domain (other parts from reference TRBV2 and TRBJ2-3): EPEVTQTPSHQVTQMGQEVILRCVPISNHLYFYWYRQILGQKVEFLVSFYNNEISEKSEIFDDQFSVERPDGSNFTLKIRSTKLEDSAMYFCASSEVNGGSTDTQYFGPGTRLTVL.

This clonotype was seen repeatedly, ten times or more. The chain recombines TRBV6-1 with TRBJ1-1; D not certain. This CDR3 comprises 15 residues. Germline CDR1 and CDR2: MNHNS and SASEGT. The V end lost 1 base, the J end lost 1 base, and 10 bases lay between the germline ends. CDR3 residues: CASSEGLDGNTEAFF. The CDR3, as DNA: TGTGCCAGCAGTGAAGGCCTGGACGGGAACACTGAAGCTTTCTTT.

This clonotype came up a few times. The CDR3 DNA reads TGTGCCAGCAGACGCTCTTCGGGACTAGTCTCCGAGCAGTACTTC. As protein: CASRRSSGLVSEQYF. J is TRBJ2-7 and V is TRBV12-3 or TRBV12-4; 8 nucleotides agree with TRBD2. This CDR3 comprises 15 residues. After removal of 6 bases from V and 6 bases from J, the junction contained 13 bases not matched to a gene.